These T cell receptor beta chains were read from a single sample in a study of T cell responses to AZD1222 COVID-19 vaccine. Sequencing was performed with immunoSEQ multiplex PCR; in TCRdb, only in-frame clones are kept and a portion is missing. The table has 150,000 to 200,000 clones, 85% to 95% seen once; the top ten hold roughly 3.8%. The sequencing used peripheral blood, collected on day 0 of AZD1222 vaccination. The receptors were gathered from an adult in good health. The conserved cysteine and the conserved F or W are not part of the CDR3 here. Fields, in order: CDR3 length, V gene, CDR3 protein.

12 TRBV23-1 ASSYRGSSYEQY
14 TRBV19 ASSSRLPSSGNTIY
13 TRBV1 TSSQVSEPVYGYT
15 TRBV2 ASSEERSGTGFNGYT
13 TRBV13 ASSPEGALNYGYT
12 TRBV15 ATSRDRGGYGYT
10 TRBV19 ASSGRYQPQH
12 TRBV29-1 SVSGQALGEKLF
9 TRBV7-9 ASSFGGKAF
12 TRBV19 ASSPSRDRDQAF
13 TRBV7-9 ASSSRQALNTEAF
13 TRBV9 ASSVGAGGKETQY
12 TRBV19 ASSTGGPVYEAF
13 TRBV29-1 SVEAGRGGHTEAF
13 TRBV5-4 ASSPGGSFSYEQY
14 TRBV19 ATQDGLAGGTDTQY
11 TRBV2 ASKATGLTEQY
11 TRBV7-9 ASSSILLEKLF
13 TRBV21-1 ASSKAVERKETQY
12 TRBV19 ASSIRPSDAEQF
13 TRBV2 ASSDGGAGNQPQH
11 TRBV5-1 ASSRGQTHGYT
10 TRBV18 ASSPPTGSLH
9 TRBV5-1 ASSSRETQY
15 TRBV3-1/TRBV3-2 ASSQSFLAADTGELF
11 TRBV5-1 ASSSRQGRGYT
11 TRBV12-3/TRBV12-4 ASRIQNTGELF
14 TRBV5-1 ASSIARGRGTDTQY